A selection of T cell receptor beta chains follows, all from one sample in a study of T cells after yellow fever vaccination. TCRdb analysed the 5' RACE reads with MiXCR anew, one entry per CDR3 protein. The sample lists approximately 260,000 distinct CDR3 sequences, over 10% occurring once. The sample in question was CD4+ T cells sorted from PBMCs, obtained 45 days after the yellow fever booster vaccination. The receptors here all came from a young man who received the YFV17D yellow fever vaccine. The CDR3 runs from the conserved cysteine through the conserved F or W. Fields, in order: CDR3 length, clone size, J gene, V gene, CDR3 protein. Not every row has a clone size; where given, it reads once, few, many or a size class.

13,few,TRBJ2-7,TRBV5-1,CASSLQGQLEQYF
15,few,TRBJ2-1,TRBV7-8,CASSPLGLDFNEQFF
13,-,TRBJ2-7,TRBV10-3,CAIASGSVYEQYF
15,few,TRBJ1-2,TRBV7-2,CASSLEPLVVYGYTF
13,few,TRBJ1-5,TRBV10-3,CAIRDRTRGPQHF
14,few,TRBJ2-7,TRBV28,CASISGSYHSEQYF
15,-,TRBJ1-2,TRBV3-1,CASSRRDRLNYGYTF
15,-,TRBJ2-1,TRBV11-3,CASSLARESYNEQFF
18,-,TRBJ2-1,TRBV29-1,CSVEGAGSKGGRDNEQFF
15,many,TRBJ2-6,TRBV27,CASSTRGSGANVLTF
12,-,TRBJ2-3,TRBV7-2,CASSRRPDTQYF
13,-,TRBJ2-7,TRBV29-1,CSALASGSEEQYF
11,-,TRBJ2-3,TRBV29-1,CSVEEFVTQYF
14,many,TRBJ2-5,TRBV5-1,CASSLRPAQETQYF
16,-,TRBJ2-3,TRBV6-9,CASSYSKRGSTDTQYF
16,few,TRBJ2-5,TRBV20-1,CSAREGTASGIETQYF
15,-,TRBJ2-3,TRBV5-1,CASTGRGRIEDTQYF
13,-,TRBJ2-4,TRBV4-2,CASSQGQAEKQYF
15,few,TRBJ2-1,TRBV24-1,CATSDPAGGSNEQFF
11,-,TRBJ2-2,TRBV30,CAWSLRRELFF
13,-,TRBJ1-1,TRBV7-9,CASSSTVRTEAFF
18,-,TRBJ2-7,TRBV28,CASSLSPGFGAFSYEQYF
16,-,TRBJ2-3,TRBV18,CASSPRTGGITDTQYF
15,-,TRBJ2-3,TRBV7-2,CASSLGLASADTQYF
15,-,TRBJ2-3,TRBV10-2,CASTPSSGSADTQYF
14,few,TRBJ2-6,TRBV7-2,CASRKTAGANVLTF
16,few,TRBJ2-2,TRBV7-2,CASSASGTSMVGELFF
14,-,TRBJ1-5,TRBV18,CASSQAGVNQPQHF
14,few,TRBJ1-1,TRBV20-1,CSARDMRVNTEAFF
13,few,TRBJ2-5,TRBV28,CASSLPVQETQYF
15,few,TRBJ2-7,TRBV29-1,CSVEVGGGGAYEQYF
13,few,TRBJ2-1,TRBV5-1,CASSLGQRDEQFF
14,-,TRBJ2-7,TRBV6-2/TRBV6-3,CASSRDGSFYEQYF
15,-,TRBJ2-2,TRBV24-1,CATSDSSSNTGELFF
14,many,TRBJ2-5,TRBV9,CASSTRPWGETQYF
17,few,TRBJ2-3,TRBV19,CASSIWRGRTGTDTQYF
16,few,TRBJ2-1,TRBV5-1,CASSPVAGTSYNEQFF
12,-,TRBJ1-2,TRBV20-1,CSATGRSYGYTF
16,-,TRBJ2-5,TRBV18,CASSPGRGALQETQYF
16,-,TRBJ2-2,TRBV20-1,CSASGTSGPRTGELFF
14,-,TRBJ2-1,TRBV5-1,CASKSGQGAGEQFF
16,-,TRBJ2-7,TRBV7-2,CASRRGTSGRVDEQYF